Detailed here is one TCR beta chain. This entry belongs to a study of shared clonotypes between healthy human individuals. Here immunoSEQ multiplex PCR was the method, and the copy in TCRdb shows in-frame clones only, minus some. The data hold about 2.4 million clones, with around 90% observed a single time. CDR1 and CDR2 from the germline V gene are DFQATT and SNEGSKA (reference sequence). The V end lost 3 bases, the J end lost 10 bases, and 10 bases lay between the germline ends. This CDR3 has 11 residues. The clonotype comes from a man aged 18 to 30 in good health. The chain couples TRBV20-1 to TRBJ2-1; the D gene could be TRBD1 or TRBD2 (5 bases each). The sequenced material came from naive CD4+ T cells sorted from blood. The subset denotes: CD45RA+ positively selected. CDR3 nucleotides: TGCAGTGCTAGTGATGGGACCGAGCAGTTCTTC. Amino acids: CSASDGTEQFF.